The following is a TCR beta chain sequence with its context. The antigen is undetermined. This record belongs to a study of T cell responses to AZD1222 COVID-19 vaccine. Whole-study findings and limits: Every sample of the repertoires postdated the peak T cell response. Nearly half of spike-specific TCRs reportedly target unmutated variant regions.

The protocol was immunoSEQ multiplex PCR, while the TCRdb copy is restricted to in-frame clones and leaves out a portion. The sample shows 65,000 to 80,000 clones, more than 75% of them seen only once. Sequenced material: peripheral blood, taken 28 days after the second dose of the MenACWY control vaccine. The TCR sequence derives from an adult who received the MenACWY meningococcal vaccine as a control.

The CDR3 protein is CASSPTGPQETQYF. Here the CDR3 DNA reads TGTGCCAGCAGCCCTACAGGGCCACAAGAGACCCAGTACTTC. This rearrangement joins TRBV11-2 to TRBJ2-5; a possible D gene is TRBD1 (6 bases). Germline CDR1 reads SGHAT; CDR2 reads FQNNGV. V lost 5 bases and J 2 bases, leaving 12 bases between the germline ends. The CDR3 is 14 amino acids.